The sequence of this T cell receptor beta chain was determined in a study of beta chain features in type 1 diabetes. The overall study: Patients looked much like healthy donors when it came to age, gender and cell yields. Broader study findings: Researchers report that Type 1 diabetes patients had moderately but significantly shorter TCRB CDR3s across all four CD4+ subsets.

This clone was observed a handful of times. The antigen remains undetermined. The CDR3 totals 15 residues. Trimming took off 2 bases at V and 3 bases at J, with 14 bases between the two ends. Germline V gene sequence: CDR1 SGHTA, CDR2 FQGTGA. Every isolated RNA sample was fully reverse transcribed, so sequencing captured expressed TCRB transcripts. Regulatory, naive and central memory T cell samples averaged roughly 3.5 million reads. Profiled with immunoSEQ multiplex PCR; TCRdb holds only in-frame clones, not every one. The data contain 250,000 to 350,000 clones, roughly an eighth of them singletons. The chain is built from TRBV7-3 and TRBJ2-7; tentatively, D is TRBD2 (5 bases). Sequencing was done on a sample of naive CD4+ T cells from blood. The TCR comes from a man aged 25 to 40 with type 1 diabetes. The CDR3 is CASSLARDSGYEQYF. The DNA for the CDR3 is TGTGCCAGCAGCTTAGCTCGGGATTCCGGCTACGAGCAGTACTTC. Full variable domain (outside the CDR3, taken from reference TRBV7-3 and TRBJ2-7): GAGVSQTPSNKVTEKGKYVELRCDPISGHTALYWYRQSLGQGPEFLIYFQGTGAADDSGLPNDRFFAVRPEGSVSTLKIQRTERGDSAVYLCASSLARDSGYEQYFGPGTRLTVT.